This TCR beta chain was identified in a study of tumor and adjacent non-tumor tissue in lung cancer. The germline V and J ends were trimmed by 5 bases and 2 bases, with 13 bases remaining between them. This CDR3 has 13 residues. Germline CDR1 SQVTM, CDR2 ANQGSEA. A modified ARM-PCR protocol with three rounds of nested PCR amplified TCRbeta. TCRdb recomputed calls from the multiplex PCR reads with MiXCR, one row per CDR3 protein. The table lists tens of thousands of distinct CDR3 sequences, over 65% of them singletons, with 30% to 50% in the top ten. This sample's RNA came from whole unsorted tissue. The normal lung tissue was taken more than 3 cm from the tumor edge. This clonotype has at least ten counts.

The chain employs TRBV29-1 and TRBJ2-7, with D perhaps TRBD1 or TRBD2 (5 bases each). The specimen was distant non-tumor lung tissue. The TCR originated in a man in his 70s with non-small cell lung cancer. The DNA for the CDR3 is TGCAGCGTTACCGGGACGCTCCCCTACGAGCAGTACTTC. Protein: CSVTGTLPYEQYF.